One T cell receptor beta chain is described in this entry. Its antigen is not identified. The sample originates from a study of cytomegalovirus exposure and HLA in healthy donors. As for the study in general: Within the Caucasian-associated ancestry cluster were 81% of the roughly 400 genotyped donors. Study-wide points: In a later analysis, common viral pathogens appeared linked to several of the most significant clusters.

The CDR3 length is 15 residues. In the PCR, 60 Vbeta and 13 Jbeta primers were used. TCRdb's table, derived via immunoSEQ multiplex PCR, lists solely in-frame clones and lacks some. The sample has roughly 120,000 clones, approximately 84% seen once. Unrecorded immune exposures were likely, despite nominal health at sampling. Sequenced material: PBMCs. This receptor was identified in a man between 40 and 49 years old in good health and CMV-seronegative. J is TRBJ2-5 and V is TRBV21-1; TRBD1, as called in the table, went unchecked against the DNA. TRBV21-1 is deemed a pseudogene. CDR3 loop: CASRWTGGSQETQYF. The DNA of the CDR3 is TGTGCCAGCAGGTGGACAGGGGGAAGTCAAGAGACCCAGTACTTC.